This T cell receptor gamma chain was identified during a study of Vδ1+ human thymocytes. Whole-study results and caveats: In the thymus, TRG and TRD repertoires looked highly polyclonal with Gaussian CDR3 lengths.

Extracted RNA was reverse transcribed into cDNA. CDR3 amplicons came from multiplex PCR with pooled V-gene forward and constant-region reverse primers. TCRdb re-called the multiplex PCR reads through CATT. Among tens of thousands of gamma-chain clones listed, approximately 15% were seen once. After alphabeta T cell depletion, CD3+ Vdelta1+ Vdelta2- thymocytes were sorted. The J segment lost 3 bases and the V segment lost 5 bases, leaving 7 bases of the junction unmatched. The CDR3 length is 13 residues. Germline V CDR1 and CDR2: EGSTGY, YDSYTSSV. In this sample, this clone turned up a few times. Its antigen is still unknown.

Sample: Vdelta1+ gamma-delta thymocytes from the thymus. Subset denoted: FACS-sorted CD3+ TCRalphabeta- TCRVdelta1+ TCRVdelta2- thymocytes. This clonotype was sampled from a child under two years old who had congenital heart surgery. The chain employs TRGV4 and TRGJ1 or TRGJ2. The CDR3 sequence: CATWAASYYKKLF. CDR3 DNA: TGTGCCACCTGGGCTGCCTCTTATTATAAGAAACTCTTT.